This paragraph covers one TCR beta chain sequence. 60 Vbeta and 13 Jbeta primers were used in PCR. Only in-frame clones appear in the TCRdb table, and some are missing; sequencing was by immunoSEQ multiplex PCR. The table includes around 130,000 clones, 75% to 85% detected once. The sample originates from a study of cytomegalovirus exposure and HLA in healthy donors. Germline lookup yields CDR1 KGHSH and CDR2 LQKENI. V trimming: 6 bases; J trimming: 2 bases; junction bases outside the gene matches: 5. The CDR3 has 16 amino acids. The chain employs TRBV18 and TRBJ2-2, with TRBD2 matching 11 bases. This receptor was obtained from a man aged 50 to 60 in good health and CMV-seronegative. The specimen was PBMCs. CDR3 in DNA: TGTGCCAGCTCTCCCCTAGCGGGGGGAAACACCGGGGAGCTGTTTTTT. This gives the protein CASSPLAGGNTGELFF.